This T cell receptor beta chain originates from a study of T-cell memory formation after mild COVID-19. Study-wide context: TCR clusters were mostly donor specific.

The V end was cut by 4 bases, the J end by 5 bases, with 11 bases between. The CDR3 sequence is 13 residues long. As for this clonotype: Antigen unknown.

5'RACE with constant-segment primers yielded barcoded, UMI-tagged TCR alpha and TCR beta cDNA libraries. Via MiXCR, TCRdb re-called the 5' RACE reads, giving one row per CDR3 protein. The data contain 400,000 to 450,000 distinct CDR3 sequences, about a sixth of them singletons. The study's findings and limits: Nothing confirmed that second-wave clones peaking on day 37 were specific for SARS-CoV-2.

The TCR was taken from a man aged 18 to 35 who had mild COVID-19 (a few samples of this study predate the infection). Cell type and time point are not known. Specimen: PBMCs or a T cell subset sorted from them (not recorded which). This chain links TRBV12-3 or TRBV12-4 with TRBJ2-5; the D gene is possibly TRBD1 (5 bases). CDR3 sequence reads: CASSSGNLETQYF. CDR3 in DNA: TGTGCCAGCAGTTCAGGGAACCTGGAGACCCAGTACTTC.